The rows below give T cell receptor beta chains drawn from one sample of a study of T cells in Graves' hyperthyroidism and ophthalmopathy. Each CDR3 protein gets one entry after TCRdb re-called the multiplex PCR reads with MiXCR. Of about 600,000 distinct CDR3 sequences listed, 16% are singletons. Sequencing was done on a sample of blood. The receptors here all came from a woman in her thirties or forties with Graves' ophthalmopathy. CDR3s include the opening cysteine and the closing phenylalanine or tryptophan. The D gene is left open where the match is weak. Clone size is stated in some rows and not others, as once, few, many or a class when expanded.

CDR3 length: 18
D gene: TRBD1
clone size: few
J gene: TRBJ1-4
V gene: TRBV20-1
CDR3 protein: CSARGWGQGASAREKLFF
CDR3 DNA: TGCAGTGCTAGAGGCTGGGGGCAGGGGGCAAGCGCAAGGGAAAAACTGTTTTTT

CDR3 length: 12
D gene: TRBD1
clone size: many
J gene: TRBJ1-2
V gene: TRBV5-5
CDR3 protein: CASSQTGETYTF
CDR3 DNA: TGTGCCAGCAGCCAGACAGGGGAGACCTACACCTTC

CDR3 length: 15
D gene: TRBD1
clone size: many
J gene: TRBJ1-5
V gene: TRBV29-1
CDR3 protein: CRHDEDRGLGQPQHF
CDR3 DNA: TGCAGGCACGATGAGGACAGGGGGCTAGGACAGCCCCAGCATTTT

CDR3 length: 17
D gene: TRBD2
clone size: NA
J gene: TRBJ2-1
V gene: TRBV4-1
CDR3 protein: CASSQDAGTSGYYEQFF
CDR3 DNA: TGCGCCAGCAGCCAAGACGCCGGGACTAGCGGGTATTATGAGCAGTTCTTC

CDR3 length: 15
D gene: NA
clone size: many
J gene: TRBJ2-1
V gene: TRBV20-1
CDR3 protein: CSARSSGGSHNEQFF
CDR3 DNA: TGCAGTGCTAGAAGTAGTGGTGGATCCCACAATGAGCAGTTCTTC

CDR3 length: 15
D gene: NA
clone size: NA
J gene: TRBJ1-5
V gene: TRBV19
CDR3 protein: CASSMGQLSNQPQHF
CDR3 DNA: TGTGCCAGTAGTATGGGGCAGCTAAGCAATCAGCCCCAGCATTTT

CDR3 length: 16
D gene: NA
clone size: NA
J gene: TRBJ2-1
V gene: TRBV7-3
CDR3 protein: CASSLNARGAGNEQFF
CDR3 DNA: TGTGCCAGCAGCTTAAACGCCAGGGGAGCGGGCAATGAGCAGTTCTTC

CDR3 length: 14
D gene: NA
clone size: NA
J gene: TRBJ1-2
V gene: TRBV7-2
CDR3 protein: CASSPDGGSYGYTF
CDR3 DNA: TGTGCCAGCAGCCCAGACGGGGGCTCCTATGGCTACACCTTC

CDR3 length: 16
D gene: TRBD1
clone size: few
J gene: TRBJ2-5
V gene: TRBV24-1
CDR3 protein: CATSDPTGTEGETQYF
CDR3 DNA: TGTGCCACCAGTGACCCTACCGGGACAGAAGGGGAGACCCAGTACTTC

CDR3 length: 15
D gene: NA
clone size: NA
J gene: TRBJ2-7
V gene: TRBV11-2
CDR3 protein: CASSLAPGEPSEQYF
CDR3 DNA: TGTGCCAGCAGCTTAGCGCCGGGGGAACCCTCCGAGCAGTACTTC

CDR3 length: 15
D gene: NA
clone size: NA
J gene: TRBJ2-3
V gene: TRBV30
CDR3 protein: CAWRGWRGYTDTQYF
CDR3 DNA: TGTGCCTGGAGGGGCTGGCGGGGATACACAGATACGCAGTATTTT

CDR3 length: 12
D gene: NA
clone size: many
J gene: TRBJ2-7
V gene: TRBV7-9
CDR3 protein: CASSLSDYEQYF
CDR3 DNA: TGTGCCAGCAGCTTATCAGACTACGAGCAGTACTTC

CDR3 length: 18
D gene: NA
clone size: NA
J gene: TRBJ1-2
V gene: TRBV7-8
CDR3 protein: CASSPRIPLQLNLHGYTF
CDR3 DNA: TGTGCCAGCAGCCCCCGAATCCCCCTACAGCTGAATTTGCATGGCTACACCTTC

CDR3 length: 19
D gene: TRBD2
clone size: many
J gene: TRBJ2-7
V gene: TRBV20-1
CDR3 protein: CSARGGLAGRPLSSYEQYF
CDR3 DNA: TGCAGTGCTAGAGGGGGACTAGCGGGCCGTCCGTTGAGTTCCTACGAGCAGTACTTC

CDR3 length: 15
D gene: NA
clone size: many
J gene: TRBJ2-7
V gene: TRBV27
CDR3 protein: CASSPRPEQSYEQYF
CDR3 DNA: TGTGCCAGCAGTCCGCGTCCTGAACAGAGCTACGAGCAGTACTTC

CDR3 length: 15
D gene: NA
clone size: NA
J gene: TRBJ2-1
V gene: TRBV9
CDR3 protein: CASSLLDSSYNEQFF
CDR3 DNA: TGTGCCAGCAGCCTGCTTGACAGCTCCTACAATGAGCAGTTCTTC

CDR3 length: 14
D gene: TRBD1
clone size: many
J gene: TRBJ2-7
V gene: TRBV20-1
CDR3 protein: CSARDQGASYEQYF
CDR3 DNA: TGCAGTGCTAGAGATCAGGGGGCTTCCTACGAGCAGTACTTC

CDR3 length: 14
D gene: NA
clone size: many
J gene: TRBJ1-1
V gene: TRBV30
CDR3 protein: CAWSRGHMNTEAFF
CDR3 DNA: TGTGCCTGGAGTCGAGGACATATGAACACTGAAGCTTTCTTT

CDR3 length: 15
D gene: NA
clone size: few
J gene: TRBJ1-1
V gene: TRBV28
CDR3 protein: CASSHPLGGNTEAFF
CDR3 DNA: TGTGCCAGCAGCCACCCCCTGGGAGGGAACACTGAAGCTTTCTTT

CDR3 length: 13
D gene: NA
clone size: NA
J gene: TRBJ1-1
V gene: TRBV6-2/TRBV6-3
CDR3 protein: CASSYRFSTEAFF
CDR3 DNA: TGTGCCAGCAGTTACAGGTTTTCCACTGAAGCTTTCTTT

CDR3 length: 14
D gene: NA
clone size: many
J gene: TRBJ2-5
V gene: TRBV18
CDR3 protein: CASSLGQDQETQYF
CDR3 DNA: TGTGCCAGCTCACTCGGGCAAGATCAAGAGACCCAGTACTTC

CDR3 length: 16
D gene: NA
clone size: many
J gene: TRBJ1-2
V gene: TRBV11-2
CDR3 protein: CASSGGTSDGDYGYTF
CDR3 DNA: TGTGCCAGCAGCGGCGGGACATCGGACGGTGACTATGGCTACACCTTC

CDR3 length: 15
D gene: TRBD1
clone size: few
J gene: TRBJ1-2
V gene: TRBV28
CDR3 protein: CASSSPGQANYGYTF
CDR3 DNA: TGTGCCAGCAGTTCTCCCGGACAGGCCAACTATGGCTACACCTTC

CDR3 length: 16
D gene: NA
clone size: many
J gene: TRBJ2-1
V gene: TRBV27
CDR3 protein: CASSPYRSGAYNEQFF
CDR3 DNA: TGTGCCAGCAGTCCCTACCGTAGCGGAGCTTACAATGAGCAGTTCTTC

CDR3 length: 14
D gene: NA
clone size: many
J gene: TRBJ1-2
V gene: TRBV11-2
CDR3 protein: CASSLDRGRVHYTF
CDR3 DNA: TGTGCCAGCAGCTTAGATCGGGGCAGGGTCCACTACACCTTC

CDR3 length: 16
D gene: TRBD2
clone size: few
J gene: TRBJ2-3
V gene: TRBV27
CDR3 protein: CASRPTRDYPTDTQYF
CDR3 DNA: TGTGCCAGCAGACCAACCCGGGACTATCCCACAGATACGCAGTATTTT

CDR3 length: 16
D gene: NA
clone size: few
J gene: TRBJ1-2
V gene: TRBV7-2
CDR3 protein: CASSLPKGRFHYGYTF
CDR3 DNA: TGTGCCAGCAGCTTACCAAAAGGGAGGTTTCACTATGGCTACACCTTC

CDR3 length: 13
D gene: NA
clone size: many
J gene: TRBJ1-5
V gene: TRBV20-1
CDR3 protein: CSAKRQVDQPQHF
CDR3 DNA: TGCAGTGCTAAGCGACAGGTTGATCAGCCCCAGCATTTT

CDR3 length: 15
D gene: NA
clone size: NA
J gene: TRBJ2-7
V gene: TRBV9
CDR3 protein: CASSVGAWGAYEQYF
CDR3 DNA: TGTGCCAGCAGCGTAGGGGCGTGGGGGGCCTACGAGCAGTACTTC

CDR3 length: 16
D gene: TRBD1
clone size: many
J gene: TRBJ1-1
V gene: TRBV6-6
CDR3 protein: CASSYLGQGRVTEAFF
CDR3 DNA: TGTGCCAGCAGTTACCTGGGACAGGGGAGAGTCACTGAAGCTTTCTTT

CDR3 length: 13
D gene: NA
clone size: many
J gene: TRBJ1-1
V gene: TRBV28
CDR3 protein: CASSWADSKEAFF
CDR3 DNA: TGTGCCAGCAGTTGGGCGGATTCCAAGGAAGCTTTCTTT

CDR3 length: 16
D gene: NA
clone size: NA
J gene: TRBJ1-6
V gene: TRBV6-5
CDR3 protein: CASSFGRSSYNSPLHF
CDR3 DNA: TGTGCCAGCAGTTTCGGCAGGAGCTCCTATAATTCACCCCTCCACTTT

CDR3 length: 15
D gene: TRBD2
clone size: many
J gene: TRBJ2-7
V gene: TRBV11-2
CDR3 protein: CASSLRSGSSYEQYF
CDR3 DNA: TGTGCCAGCAGCTTACGTAGCGGGAGCTCCTACGAGCAGTACTTC

CDR3 length: 13
D gene: NA
clone size: many
J gene: TRBJ2-1
V gene: TRBV2
CDR3 protein: CASSSDIHNEQFF
CDR3 DNA: TGTGCCAGCAGTTCGGACATACACAATGAGCAGTTCTTC

CDR3 length: 18
D gene: TRBD2
clone size: NA
J gene: TRBJ2-3
V gene: TRBV19
CDR3 protein: CASSRVAGDVASTDTQYF
CDR3 DNA: TGTGCCAGTAGTAGGGTAGCGGGAGACGTAGCTAGCACAGATACGCAGTATTTT

CDR3 length: 18
D gene: TRBD1
clone size: many
J gene: TRBJ1-1
V gene: TRBV20-1
CDR3 protein: CSARAVTGPQPENTEAFF
CDR3 DNA: TGCAGTGCTAGAGCTGTGACAGGGCCTCAACCAGAGAACACTGAAGCTTTCTTT

CDR3 length: 15
D gene: TRBD1
clone size: many
J gene: TRBJ2-1
V gene: TRBV7-3
CDR3 protein: CASSPGQGANNEQFF
CDR3 DNA: TGTGCCAGCAGCCCCGGGCAGGGGGCAAACAATGAGCAGTTCTTC

CDR3 length: 12
D gene: NA
clone size: many
J gene: TRBJ2-7
V gene: TRBV12-3/TRBV12-4
CDR3 protein: CASSVSGLTQYF
CDR3 DNA: TGTGCCAGCAGTGTCTCGGGGTTGACGCAGTACTTC

CDR3 length: 14
D gene: NA
clone size: few
J gene: TRBJ2-7
V gene: TRBV10-2
CDR3 protein: CASSEAVPSYEQYF
CDR3 DNA: TGCGCCAGCAGTGAAGCGGTGCCCTCCTACGAGCAGTACTTC

CDR3 length: 16
D gene: NA
clone size: NA
J gene: TRBJ1-2
V gene: TRBV6-2/TRBV6-3
CDR3 protein: CASSYSRGRGNYGYTF
CDR3 DNA: TGTGCCAGCAGTTACTCGCGGGGCCGGGGAAACTATGGCTACACCTTC

CDR3 length: 15
D gene: TRBD2
clone size: NA
J gene: TRBJ2-5
V gene: TRBV7-7
CDR3 protein: CASSLTTSDIETQYF
CDR3 DNA: TGTGCTAGCAGCTTGACGACTAGCGACATAGAGACCCAGTACTTC

CDR3 length: 17
D gene: TRBD2
clone size: NA
J gene: TRBJ2-1
V gene: TRBV3-1
CDR3 protein: CASSHRVTSGRVGEQFF
CDR3 DNA: TGTGCCAGCAGCCATCGGGTAACTAGCGGGAGAGTTGGTGAGCAGTTCTTC

CDR3 length: 15
D gene: NA
clone size: many
J gene: TRBJ1-2
V gene: TRBV5-5
CDR3 protein: CASSLVGGSGYGYTF
CDR3 DNA: TGTGCCAGCAGCTTGGTTGGGGGCTCCGGCTATGGCTACACCTTC

CDR3 length: 15
D gene: NA
clone size: few
J gene: TRBJ2-2
V gene: TRBV2
CDR3 protein: CASSELGVYTGELFF
CDR3 DNA: TGTGCCAGCAGTGAATTGGGGGTATATACCGGGGAGCTGTTTTTT

CDR3 length: 15
D gene: TRBD2
clone size: NA
J gene: TRBJ2-1
V gene: TRBV6-1
CDR3 protein: CASSERVAGANEQFF
CDR3 DNA: TGTGCCAGCAGTGAAAGGGTAGCGGGAGCGAATGAGCAGTTCTTC

CDR3 length: 14
D gene: TRBD2
clone size: many
J gene: TRBJ2-1
V gene: TRBV2
CDR3 protein: CASEVGLEYGEQFF
CDR3 DNA: TGTGCCAGCGAAGTGGGACTAGAATATGGTGAGCAGTTCTTC

CDR3 length: 16
D gene: TRBD1
clone size: NA
J gene: TRBJ2-2
V gene: TRBV7-2
CDR3 protein: CASSLAPGGRAGELFF
CDR3 DNA: TGTGCCAGCAGCTTAGCGCCAGGGGGCAGGGCCGGGGAGCTGTTTTTT

CDR3 length: 14
D gene: NA
clone size: NA
J gene: TRBJ2-3
V gene: TRBV28
CDR3 protein: CASSFAGNSDTQYF
CDR3 DNA: TGTGCCAGCAGTTTTGCGGGGAATTCAGATACGCAGTATTTT

CDR3 length: 14
D gene: TRBD1
clone size: many
J gene: TRBJ1-4
V gene: TRBV12-3/TRBV12-4
CDR3 protein: CASSSWRGREKLFF
CDR3 DNA: TGTGCCAGCAGCTCATGGAGGGGGCGTGAAAAACTGTTTTTT

CDR3 length: 13
D gene: NA
clone size: many
J gene: TRBJ2-5
V gene: TRBV11-2
CDR3 protein: CASGAQLGETQYF
CDR3 DNA: TGTGCCAGCGGGGCCCAGTTGGGAGAGACCCAGTACTTC

CDR3 length: 14
D gene: TRBD1
clone size: many
J gene: TRBJ2-7
V gene: TRBV28
CDR3 protein: CASSIRQGSYEQYF
CDR3 DNA: TGTGCCAGCAGCATCAGACAGGGTAGCTACGAGCAGTACTTC